Detailed here is one T cell receptor beta chain. Its matching antigen is unknown. Exposure to brentuximab vedotin varied, and each patient had relapsed following autologous stem cell transplantation. The sample belongs to a study of PD-1 blockade in classical Hodgkin lymphoma. Findings and limits, study-wide: Possible causes of repertoire differences, disease activity or prior therapy, remain undefined. Reports described newly diagnosed patients as having lower baseline TCR diversity than healthy donors. Newly diagnosed patients and complete responders had comparable diversity at baseline.

This CDR3 spans 14 amino acids. V was cut by 0 bases and J by 2 bases, with 8 bases left in between. Germline loops: CDR1 SGHTA, CDR2 FQGNSA. The method was immunoSEQ multiplex PCR; TCRdb's version includes in-frame clones alone and lacks a portion of them. The data show around 11,000 clones, roughly 80% seen once. The chain recombines TRBV7-2 with TRBJ2-7; TRBD1 might be the D (6 bases). The receptor was isolated from a human donor with classical Hodgkin lymphoma. Sample: peripheral blood mononuclear cells (PBMCs), taken at baseline. CDR3: CASSLAGATYEQYF. The CDR3 region has the DNA TGTGCCAGCAGCTTAGCGGGGGCCACCTACGAGCAGTACTTC.